Following are 31 T cell receptor beta chains from one sample sequenced in a study of response to subunit inactivated influenza vaccine. Using its own MiXCR run on the RT-PCR reads, TCRdb lists one record per CDR3 protein. The sample yields hundreds of thousands of distinct CDR3 sequences, less than 15% seen once. Sequenced material: PBMCs from blood, taken about 14 days before vaccination. All receptors come from a man aged 45-65 years who received an inactivated influenza vaccine.

This clonotype showed up just a few times. V and J are TRBV19 and TRBJ2-5, with a possible D match to TRBD2 (5 bases). This CDR3 spans 15 amino acids. Germline assignment: CDR1 LNHDA and CDR2 SQIVND (reference sequence). The ends were cut back, 2 bases at V and 2 bases at J, with 12 bases in the middle. This CDR3 is CASSIRRGQQETQYF. The CDR3 DNA follows: TGTGCCAGTAGTATACGCCGCGGGCAGCAAGAGACCCAGTACTTC.

This rearrangement joins TRBV18 to TRBJ2-7; D remains ambiguous. The CDR3 contains 13 residues. V was pared by 3 bases and J by 2 bases, with 8 bases between. Germline lookup yields CDR1 KGHSH and CDR2 LQKENI. The CDR3 DNA sequence: TGTGCCAGCTCACCCTTAGGGCCCTACGAGCAGTACTTC. As protein: CASSPLGPYEQYF. The full variable domain, with the rest looked up from reference TRBV18 and TRBJ2-7, is NAGVMQNPRHLVRRRGQEARLRCSPMKGHSHVYWYRQLPEEGLKFMVYLQKENIIDESGMPKERFSAEFPKEGPSILRIQQVVRGDSAAYFCASSPLGPYEQYFGPGTRLTVT.

There are a few counts of this clonotype. V and J are TRBV5-6 and TRBJ2-5; TRBD2 matches 10 bases. Trimming cost V 0 bases and J 6 bases; bases outside gene matches: 5. There are 15 residues in the CDR3. From germline, CDR1 is SGHDT and CDR2 YYEEEE. The CDR3 nucleotides read TGTGCCAGCAGCTTGGCCAGCGGGGGGGCAAAGACCCAGTACTTC. Protein sequence: CASSLASGGAKTQYF.

This clonotype has a count of ten or more. This chain links TRBV28 with TRBJ2-5, with TRBD2 as a possible D gene (6 bases). The CDR3 runs 13 residues. Germline-derived CDR1 and CDR2 are MDHEN and SYDVKM. V dropped 5 bases and J dropped 5 bases, with 12 bases sitting between them. The CDR3 DNA reads as TGTGCCAGCAGTCGGGACTTCCGGGAGACCCAGTACTTC. This gives the protein CASSRDFRETQYF.

This clonotype was counted between two and nine times. An end of the junction does not agree with germline; a read error may underlie this. The chain has TRBV7-7 and TRBJ2-1; D is unclear. From germline, CDR1 is SSHAT and CDR2 FNYEAQ (reference sequence). The CDR3 runs 13 residues. CDR3 protein: CASSLVQSTEQFF. DNA of the CDR3: TGTGCTAGCAGCTTGGTCCAGTCGACTGAGCAGTTCTTC.

This chain joins TRBV11-2 and TRBJ1-6; 8 bases agree with TRBD1. Looked up from germline, CDR1 is SGHAT and CDR2 is FQNNGV. This CDR3 spans 14 amino acids. Losses at the gene ends were 6 bases for V and 10 bases for J; bases not matched to a gene: 8. CDR3 sequence: CASRPWTGQSPLHF. CDR3 DNA sequence: TGTGCCAGCAGACCCTGGACAGGGCAGTCACCCCTCCACTTT.

This clonotype showed up just a few times. CDR3 DNA sequence: TGTGCCAGCAGGCCCGGACTAGCGGATTCCTACGAGCAGTACTTC. Translated: CASRPGLADSYEQYF. The V gene is TRBV7-9, the J gene TRBJ2-7, with 10 bases that match TRBD2. This CDR3 region has 15 residues. CDR1 and CDR2 (germline): SEHNR, FQNEAQ (reference sequence). V was clipped by 6 bases and J by 1 base; unmatched bases: 6.

This clonotype appeared a few times. The CDR3 sequence: CATGQGLHEQYF. The DNA for the CDR3 is TGTGCTACCGGGCAGGGACTACACGAGCAGTACTTC. The V gene is TRBV3-1, the J gene TRBJ2-7; 7 bases match TRBD2. The germline CDR1 and CDR2 sequences are LGHDT and YNNKEL (reference sequence). This CDR3 contains 12 residues.

J is TRBJ1-1 and V is TRBV4-1; D not certain. The length of the CDR3 is 12 residues. Germline values: CDR1 MGHRA, CDR2 YSYEKL. V was cut by 0 bases and J by 7 bases, with 6 bases left in between. CDR3 DNA: TGCGCCAGCAGCCAAGAGTGGAGTGAAGCTTTCTTT. Amino acids: CASSQEWSEAFF.

V is TRBV5-1 and J is TRBJ2-1; 11 bases line up with TRBD2. Per germline, CDR1 SGHRS and CDR2 YFSETQ. V was pared by 0 bases and J by 4 bases, with 6 bases of the junction left unmatched. The CDR3 spans 17 residues. CDR3 sequence reads: CASSLALAGVSYNEQFF. The CDR3 DNA is TGCGCCAGCAGCTTGGCACTAGCGGGAGTATCTTACAATGAGCAGTTCTTC.

This clonotype was observed a handful of times. The CDR3 DNA reads as TGTGCCAGCAGCTGGGACATAGACTACGAGCAGTACTTC. Translation gives CASSWDIDYEQYF. The chain carries TRBV5-8 and TRBJ2-7; TRBD1 might be the D (6 bases). The CDR3 spans 13 residues. Germline CDR1 reads SGHTS; CDR2 reads YDEGEE. V lost 3 bases and J lost 3, with 10 bases in between.

CDR3 DNA: TGCGCCAGCAGCCAAGATCGGTGGGTGAGCGGCTCTGGAAACACCATATATTTT. This sequence encodes CASSQDRWVSGSGNTIYF. The V and J genes are TRBV4-3 and TRBJ1-3; D ambiguous. V dropped 0 bases and J dropped 0 bases, with 15 bases sitting between them. The germline V gene has CDR1 LGHNA and CDR2 YSLEER. This CDR3 has 18 amino acids.

The sample holds a few counts of this clonotype. The chain employs TRBV7-6 and TRBJ2-5; TRBD1 agrees at 7 bases. J gave up 0 bases and V 3 bases, and 1 base lay outside the gene matches. This CDR3 comprises 14 residues. CDR1 and CDR2 (germline): SGHVS, FNYEAQ. CDR3 loop: CASSLGQHQETQYF. The CDR3 nucleotides are TGTGCCAGCAGCTTGGGACAGCACCAAGAGACCCAGTACTTC.

V usage is TRBV27 and J usage is TRBJ1-2; D possibly corresponds to TRBD1 (6 bases). The germline V gene encodes CDR1 MNHEY and CDR2 SMNVEV (reference sequence). The CDR3 covers 13 residues. V was clipped by 6 bases and J by 3 bases, with 11 bases between them. CDR3 residues: CASRTGTHYGYTF. The CDR3 DNA follows: TGTGCCAGCAGAACCGGGACACACTATGGCTACACCTTC.

The sample holds many counts of this clonotype. The chain is built from TRBV12-3 or TRBV12-4 and TRBJ1-1, with 9 bases identical to TRBD1. The CDR3 is 12 residues long. V trimming: 8 bases; J trimming: 6 bases; junction bases outside the gene matches: 4. CDR3 protein: CASGRTGAEAFF. CDR3 coding DNA: TGTGCCAGCGGCAGGACAGGGGCTGAAGCTTTCTTT.

In its sample, this clonotype was seen a few times. The gene calls are TRBV29-1 and TRBJ1-2, with a weak D call TRBD1 (5 bases). The CDR3 extends over 15 amino acids. Trimming shortened V by 1 base and J by 0 bases, and 12 bases separated the two germline ends. Germline V lookup: CDR1 SQVTM, CDR2 ANQGSEA. CDR3 DNA sequence: TGCAGCGTTGAAGGGGCAGGGCTTACTAACTATGGCTACACCTTC. This translates into CSVEGAGLTNYGYTF.

This clonotype came up many times. The CDR3 bases are TGTGCCAGCAGTTTTACGGGACAGGGTTTGGGCTACACCTTC. Residues: CASSFTGQGLGYTF. The gene calls are TRBV12-3 or TRBV12-4 and TRBJ1-2; 9 bases match TRBD1. After removal of 3 bases from V and 8 bases from J, the junction contained 7 bases not matched to a gene. The CDR3 consists of 14 residues.

The rearrangement joins TRBV10-3 to TRBJ2-5; possible D gene TRBD1, 6 bases. Trimming removed 5 bases at V and 2 bases at J, with 12 bases between. The CDR3 covers 14 residues. Germline assignment: CDR1 ENHRY and CDR2 SYGVKD. Here the CDR3 reads CAISSLDRQETQYF. The CDR3 DNA is TGTGCCATCAGTTCATTGGACAGACAAGAGACCCAGTACTTC.

Here the CDR3 DNA reads TGTGCCAGCAGCCAAGGGCCGCAATCACCCCTCCACTTT. Its translation: CASSQGPQSPLHF. This chain uses TRBV3-1 with TRBJ1-6; D remains unclear. In germline, CDR1 is LGHDT, CDR2 YNNKEL (reference sequence). With 1 base removed from V and 10 bases from J, the gap between germline ends came to 8 bases. The CDR3 extends over 13 amino acids.

This clonotype came up many times. This sequence joins TRBV5-1 and TRBJ2-5, with no clear D. The CDR3 extends over 14 amino acids. CDR1 and CDR2 (germline): SGHRS, YFSETQ. The V end lost 4 bases, the J end lost 3 bases, and 13 bases lay between the germline ends. DNA of the CDR3: TGCGCCAGCAGCCCCCGAATTCTGGAAGAGACCCAGTACTTC. This codes for CASSPRILEETQYF.

The V gene is TRBV9, the J gene TRBJ2-7; 8 bases fit TRBD2. This CDR3 is built from 16 residues. The J segment lost 4 bases and the V segment lost 4 bases, leaving 13 bases of the junction unmatched. The germline V gene encodes CDR1 SGDLS and CDR2 YYNGEE. The CDR3 is CASSTSSGLVPYEQYF. CDR3 coding DNA: TGTGCCAGCAGCACATCGTCGGGACTAGTTCCGTACGAGCAGTACTTC. Full variable domain (remainder filled in from reference TRBV9 and TRBJ2-7): DSGVTQTPKHLITATGQRVTLRCSPRSGDLSVYWYQQSLDQGLQFLIQYYNGEERAKGNILERFSAQQFPDLHSELNLSSLELGDSALYFCASSTSSGLVPYEQYFGPGTRLTVT.

The chain recombines TRBV11-2 with TRBJ2-5; D unresolved. The CDR3 length is 12 residues. The V and J ends lost 1 base and 8 bases respectively, with 8 bases between them. CDR1 is SGHAT and CDR2 is FQNNGV in the germline V gene. CDR3 residues: CASSLGLRTQYF. CDR3 bases: TGTGCCAGCAGCTTAGGCCTTAGAACCCAGTACTTC.

This clonotype was recorded at least ten times. The gene calls are TRBV20-1 and TRBJ2-7, with D unresolved. This CDR3 has 12 amino acids. Germline assignment: CDR1 DFQATT and CDR2 SNEGSKA (reference sequence). With 4 bases removed from V and 2 bases from J, the gap between germline ends came to 9 bases. The CDR3 loop reads CSAKGPTYEQYF. The CDR3 DNA follows: TGCAGTGCTAAAGGACCGACCTACGAGCAGTACTTC.

V and J are TRBV6-1 and TRBJ1-4, with D maybe TRBD1 (6 bases). Per the germline V gene, CDR1 is MNHNS and CDR2 is SASEGT. This CDR3 has 15 amino acids. V lost 6 bases and J lost 6, with 17 bases in between. The CDR3 DNA is TGTGCCAGCAGAGGACAGCATCCAGGTGATGAAAAACTGTTTTTT. Translated: CASRGQHPGDEKLFF.

The chain has TRBV5-1 and TRBJ1-1; 7 bases line up with TRBD1. The ends lost 4 bases at V and 0 bases at J; junction bases unmatched: 12. Germline lookup yields CDR1 SGHRS and CDR2 YFSETQ. The CDR3 has 17 amino acids. Here the CDR3 DNA reads TGCGCCAGCAGCCCTGGTCCGACAGGGAGAATGAACACTGAAGCTTTCTTT. Translating it yields CASSPGPTGRMNTEAFF.

The chain is built from TRBV2 and TRBJ1-5; 9 positions agree with TRBD1. The CDR3 is 18 amino acids. V lost 3 bases to trimming and J lost 1 base; unmatched junction nucleotides: 10. The germline V gene has CDR1 SNHLY and CDR2 FYNNEI. CDR3 sequence: CASSDEPGQGRSNQPQHF. The CDR3 DNA is TGTGCCAGCAGTGACGAACCGGGACAGGGCAGGAGCAATCAGCCCCAGCATTTT.

The chain is built from TRBV11-2 and TRBJ2-1; a possible D gene is TRBD2 (5 bases). Germline values: CDR1 SGHAT, CDR2 FQNNGV. This CDR3 is built from 13 residues. Deletions cut 5 bases from V and 4 bases from J, with 9 bases between. CDR3 DNA: TGTGCCAGCAGCATCGGGGTTTACAATGAGCAGTTCTTC. It codes for CASSIGVYNEQFF.

This clonotype was seen more than once but under ten times. The J gene is TRBJ2-1, the V gene TRBV5-1, with D possibly TRBD2 on 6 matching bases. V lost 5 bases and J lost 7, with 13 bases in between. This CDR3 spans 13 amino acids. The germline CDR1 and CDR2 sequences are SGHRS and YFSETQ. The CDR3 DNA reads TGCGCCAGCAGTCCGGAGGGCCGGAATGAGCAGTTCTTC. As protein: CASSPEGRNEQFF.

This clonotype has ten or more counts. The J gene is TRBJ2-7, the V gene TRBV20-1; D gene unclear. The length of the CDR3 is 15 residues. CDR1 and CDR2 (germline): DFQATT, SNEGSKA (reference sequence). V lost 0 bases to trimming and J lost 6 bases, with 18 bases between them. The CDR3, as DNA: TGCAGTGCTAGAGATCCATCTCGGCCGTCGGGCGAGCAGTACTTC. It codes for CSARDPSRPSGEQYF.

The chain links TRBV5-1 to TRBJ2-7, with TRBD2 matching 7 bases. Germline V gene data show CDR1 as SGHRS and CDR2 as YFSETQ. CDR3 length equals 14 residues. V was clipped by 3 bases and J by 2 bases; unmatched bases: 5. The CDR3 loop reads CASSSRGDPYEQYF. In DNA, the CDR3 is TGCGCCAGCAGCTCCCGGGGGGACCCCTACGAGCAGTACTTC.

This clonotype was detected many times. The V and J genes are TRBV14 and TRBJ2-7; D is perhaps TRBD1 or TRBD2 (5 bases each). Germline loops: CDR1 SGHDN, CDR2 FVKESK. Trimming removed 4 bases from V and 4 bases from J, with 11 bases in between. This CDR3 is 13 amino acids long. The CDR3 sequence is CASSRGPTYEQYF. In DNA form, the CDR3 reads TGTGCCAGCAGCCGGGGACCGACATACGAGCAGTACTTC.